This TCR beta chain derives from a study of OX40 agonist ivuxolimab in advanced cancers. About the study: Every patient in dose escalation had hepatocellular carcinoma, melanoma, renal cell or head and neck cancer. General study results and limits: Among the lowest peripheral clonal expansion occurred in 0.1-3.0 mg/kg partial responders.

Comment on this clone: What it binds is unknown.

Germline trimming cut 10 bases from V and 5 bases from J; bases unmatched to any gene: 8. The CDR3 length is 14 residues. CDR1 is MNHEY and CDR2 is SMNVEV in the germline V gene (reference sequence). Clones were sequenced by immunoSEQ multiplex PCR, and TCRdb holds only the in-frame ones, with some missing. The sample consists of about 86,000 clones, around 90% of them appearing once. This material consisted of CD4+ or CD8+ T cells sorted from blood, taken in a trial of the OX40 agonist ivuxolimab. V usage is TRBV27 and J usage is TRBJ2-7; 13 bases fit TRBD2. The TCR originated in an adult with an advanced solid tumor such as melanoma, head and neck, liver or kidney cancer. The CDR3 here is CATGRLAGGNEQYF. For the CDR3, the DNA is TGTGCCACCGGGCGACTAGCGGGAGGAAACGAGCAGTACTTC.